The entry that follows covers one T cell receptor beta chain sequence. Its antigen is unknown. The source of the sample is a study of tumor-infiltrating lymphocytes in primary liver carcinoma. About the research overall: Patients of both sexes were 30 to 69 years old. Samples returned roughly 3.5 to 7.13 million productive TCRbeta reads, a yield that was similar across tissue types.

The investigators made TCR beta cDNA from roughly 460 ng total RNA, using a constant-region primer. Amplification in three nested multiplex PCR rounds with slightly modified ARM-PCR gave rise to TCR beta libraries. Both of the initial two PCR rounds ran for about 11 cycles and employed TRBV1-TRBV30 forward primers alongside a C-beta reverse primer. MiXCR, applied by TCRdb to the multiplex PCR reads, yields one record per CDR3 protein. The sample lists around 99,000 distinct CDR3 sequences, about 70% occurring once. Germline CDR1 is ENHRY and CDR2 is SYGVKD. The V and J ends lost 0 bases and 5 bases respectively, with 11 bases between them. The CDR3 runs to 15 residues. Without any cell sorting, about 19-32 mg of bulk tissue yielded co-extracted RNA and DNA. Overall study findings and caveats: Tumors carried a top-250-clone fraction significantly exceeding that of blood (p = 0.039). Lesser overlap characterized tumor-adjacent and tumor-blood pairs relative to tumor region pairs.

This clonotype was sampled from a man aged 35-49 years with primary liver carcinoma and hepatitis B virus infection. This rearrangement joins TRBV10-3 to TRBJ1-5; D not certain. The specimen sequenced was tumor-adjacent normal liver tissue. The CDR3 reads CAISESFRRYQPQHF. CDR3 coding DNA: TGTGCCATCAGTGAGTCGTTCCGGAGGTATCAGCCCCAGCATTTT.